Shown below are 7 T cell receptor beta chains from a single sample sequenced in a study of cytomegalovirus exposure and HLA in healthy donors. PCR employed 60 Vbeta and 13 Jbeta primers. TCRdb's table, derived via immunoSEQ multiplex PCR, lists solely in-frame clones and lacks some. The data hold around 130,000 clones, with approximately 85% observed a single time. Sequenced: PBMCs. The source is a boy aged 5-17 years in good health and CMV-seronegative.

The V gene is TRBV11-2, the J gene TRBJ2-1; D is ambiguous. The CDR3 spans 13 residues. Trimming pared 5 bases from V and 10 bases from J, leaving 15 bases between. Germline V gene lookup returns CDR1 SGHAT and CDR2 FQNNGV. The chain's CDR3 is CASSLDSPREQFF. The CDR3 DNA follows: TGTGCCAGCAGCCTCGATTCCCCGCGGGAGCAGTTCTTC.

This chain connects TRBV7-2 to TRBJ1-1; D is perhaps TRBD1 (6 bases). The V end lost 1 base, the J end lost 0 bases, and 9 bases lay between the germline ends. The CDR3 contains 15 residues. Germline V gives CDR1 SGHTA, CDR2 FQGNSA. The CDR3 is CASSLGTGMNTEAFF. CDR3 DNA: TGTGCCAGCAGCTTAGGAACAGGGATGAACACTGAAGCTTTCTTT.

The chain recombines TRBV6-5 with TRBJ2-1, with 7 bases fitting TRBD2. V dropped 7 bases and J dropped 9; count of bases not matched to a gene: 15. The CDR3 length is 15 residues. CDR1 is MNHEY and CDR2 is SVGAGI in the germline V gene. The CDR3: CASTPPGGVSSEQFF. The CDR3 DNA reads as TGTGCCAGCACCCCACCGGGGGGAGTCTCGAGTGAGCAGTTCTTC.

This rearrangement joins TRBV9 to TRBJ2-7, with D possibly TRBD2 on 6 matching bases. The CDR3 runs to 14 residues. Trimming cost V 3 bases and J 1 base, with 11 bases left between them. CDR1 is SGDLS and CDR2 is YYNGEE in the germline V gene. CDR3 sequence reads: CASSGGLPSYEQYF. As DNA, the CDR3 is TGTGCCAGCAGCGGGGGACTTCCGTCCTACGAGCAGTACTTC.

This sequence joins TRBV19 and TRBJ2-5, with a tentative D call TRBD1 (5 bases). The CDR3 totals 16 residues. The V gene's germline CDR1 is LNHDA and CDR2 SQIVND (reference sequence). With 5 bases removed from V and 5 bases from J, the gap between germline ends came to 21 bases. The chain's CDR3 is CASSLRTTRNRETQYF. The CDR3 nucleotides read TGTGCCAGTAGTCTTAGGACAACCCGGAATCGGGAGACCCAGTACTTC.

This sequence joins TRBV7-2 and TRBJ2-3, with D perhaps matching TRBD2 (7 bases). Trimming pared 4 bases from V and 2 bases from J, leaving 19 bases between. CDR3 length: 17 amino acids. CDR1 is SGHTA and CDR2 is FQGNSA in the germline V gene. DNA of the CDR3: TGTGCCAGCAGCTCTGACTGGGGAGGGGGAACCACAGATACGCAGTATTTT. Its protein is CASSSDWGGGTTDTQYF.

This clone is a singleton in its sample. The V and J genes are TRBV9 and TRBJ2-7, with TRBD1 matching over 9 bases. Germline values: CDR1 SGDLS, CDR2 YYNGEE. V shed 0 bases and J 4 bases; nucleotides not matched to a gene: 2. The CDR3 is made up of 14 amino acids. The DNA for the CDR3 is TGTGCCAGCAGCGTAGGGACAGGGGTTTACGAGCAGTACTTC. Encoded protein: CASSVGTGVYEQYF.